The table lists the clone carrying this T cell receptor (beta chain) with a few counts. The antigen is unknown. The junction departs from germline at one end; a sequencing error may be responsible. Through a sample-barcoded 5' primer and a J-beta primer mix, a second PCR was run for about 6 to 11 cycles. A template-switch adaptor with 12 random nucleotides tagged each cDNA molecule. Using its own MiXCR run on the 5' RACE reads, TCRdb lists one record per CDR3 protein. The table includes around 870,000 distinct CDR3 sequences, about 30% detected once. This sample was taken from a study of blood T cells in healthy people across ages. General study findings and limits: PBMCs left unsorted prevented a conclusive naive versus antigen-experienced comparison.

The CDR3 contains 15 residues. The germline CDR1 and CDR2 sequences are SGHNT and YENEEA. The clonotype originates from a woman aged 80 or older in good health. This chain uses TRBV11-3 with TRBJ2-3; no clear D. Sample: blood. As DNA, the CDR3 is TGTACCAGCAGCTCGACCCCGGTTCGCACAGATACGCAGTATTTT. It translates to CTSSSTPVRTDTQYF. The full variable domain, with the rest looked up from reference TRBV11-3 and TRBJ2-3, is EAGVVQSPRYKIIEKKQPVAFWCNPISGHNTLYWYLQNLGQGPELLIRYENEEAVDDSQLPKDRFSAERLKGVDSTLKIQPAELGDSAVYLCTSSSTPVRTDTQYFGPGTRLTVL.